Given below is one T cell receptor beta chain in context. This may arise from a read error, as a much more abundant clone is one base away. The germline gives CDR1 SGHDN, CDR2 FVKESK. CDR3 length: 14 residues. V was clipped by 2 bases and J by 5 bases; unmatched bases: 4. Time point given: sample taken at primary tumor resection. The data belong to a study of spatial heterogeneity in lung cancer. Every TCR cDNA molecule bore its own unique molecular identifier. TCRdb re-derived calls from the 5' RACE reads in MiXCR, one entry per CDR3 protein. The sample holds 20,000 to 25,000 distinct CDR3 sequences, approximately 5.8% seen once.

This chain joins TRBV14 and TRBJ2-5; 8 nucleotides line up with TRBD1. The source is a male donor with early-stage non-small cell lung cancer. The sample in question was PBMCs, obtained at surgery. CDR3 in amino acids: CASSQNRGVETQYF. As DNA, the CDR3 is TGTGCCAGCAGCCAAAACAGGGGGGTGGAGACCCAGTACTTC.